This TCR beta chain was sequenced for a study of control samples from healthy donors and cancer patients. Using immunoSEQ multiplex PCR, the repertoire was profiled, and TCRdb retains in-frame clones only, with some absent. The sample consists of some 120,000 clones, approximately 92% of them appearing once. The CDR3 loop spans 15 amino acids. The germline V gene encodes CDR1 SQVTM and CDR2 ANQGSEA. Between the trimmed V and J ends, which lost 4 bases and 0 bases, there was a span of 15 bases. This TCR came from a man older than 75 with head and neck cancer. The chain recombines TRBV29-1 with TRBJ1-1; maybe TRBD1 (5 bases). The sequenced material came from PBMCs. The CDR3 spells CSVGLRGDVNTEAFF. As DNA, the CDR3 is TGCAGCGTTGGTTTACGAGGGGATGTGAACACTGAAGCTTTCTTT.